The 5 T cell receptor beta chains presented below share a single source sample, sequenced in a study of blood T cell repertoires in COVID-19. Here immunoSEQ multiplex PCR was the method, and the copy in TCRdb shows in-frame clones only, minus some. The sample has 150,000 to 200,000 clones; roughly four fifths are singletons. The specimen sequenced was PBMCs or T cells enriched from blood (not recorded which). Every receptor here comes from a man aged 45 to 65 who had recovered from COVID-19.

The chain couples TRBV3-1 (or the pseudogene TRBV3-2) to TRBJ1-1, with D unclear. The CDR3 runs to 15 residues. The germline V gene has CDR1 LGHDT and CDR2 YNNKEL (reference sequence). The V gene lost 1 base and the J gene lost 2 bases, with 11 bases spanning the gap. For the CDR3, the DNA is TGTGCCAGCAGCCAAGGCTCCCAGACAAACACTGAAGCTTTCTTT. Amino acids: CASSQGSQTNTEAFF.

This clone was detected once. This chain joins TRBV19 and TRBJ1-6; 7 nucleotides line up with TRBD1. Unmatched junction bases numbered 8, after V lost 7 bases and J lost 8 bases. Germline assignment: CDR1 LNHDA and CDR2 SQIVND (reference sequence). The CDR3 is 14 amino acids. CDR3 region: CASKVGQMDSPLHF. Written as DNA, the CDR3 is TGTGCCAGTAAAGTGGGACAGATGGATTCACCCCTCCACTTT.

This clone appeared a few times. The rearrangement uses TRBV28 and TRBJ1-4; 9 nucleotides agree with TRBD1. CDR3 length: 14 amino acids. Looked up from germline, CDR1 is MDHEN and CDR2 is SYDVKM. J lost 6 bases, V lost 6 bases, and 5 bases had no gene match. CDR3 region: CASRSGTGYEKLFF. For the CDR3, the DNA is TGTGCCAGCAGGTCCGGGACAGGGTATGAAAAACTGTTTTTT.

This chain connects TRBV5-5 to TRBJ2-3; 12 nucleotides agree with TRBD2. CDR3 size: 17 residues. V trimming: 5 bases; J trimming: 4 bases; junction bases outside the gene matches: 11. Germline V gene sequence: CDR1 SGHKS, CDR2 YYEKEE (reference sequence). DNA of the CDR3: TGTGCCAGCAGAAATGATCGTCGGACTAGCGGGGCAGATACGCAGTATTTT. This sequence encodes CASRNDRRTSGADTQYF. The complete variable domain, with remaining parts taken from reference TRBV5-5 and TRBJ2-3, reads DAGVTQSPTHLIKTRGQQVTLRCSPISGHKSVSWYQQVLGQGPQFIFQYYEKEERGRGNFPDRFSARQFPNYSSELNVNALLLGDSALYLCASRNDRRTSGADTQYFGPGTRLTVL.

This chain links TRBV6-5 with TRBJ1-5; no clear D gene. The V gene's germline CDR1 is MNHEY and CDR2 SVGAGI. This CDR3 is built from 13 residues. Deletions cut 4 bases from V and 5 bases from J, with 9 bases between. The CDR3 protein is CASSFGWDQPQHF. Here the CDR3 DNA reads TGTGCCAGCAGTTTCGGGTGGGATCAGCCCCAGCATTTT.